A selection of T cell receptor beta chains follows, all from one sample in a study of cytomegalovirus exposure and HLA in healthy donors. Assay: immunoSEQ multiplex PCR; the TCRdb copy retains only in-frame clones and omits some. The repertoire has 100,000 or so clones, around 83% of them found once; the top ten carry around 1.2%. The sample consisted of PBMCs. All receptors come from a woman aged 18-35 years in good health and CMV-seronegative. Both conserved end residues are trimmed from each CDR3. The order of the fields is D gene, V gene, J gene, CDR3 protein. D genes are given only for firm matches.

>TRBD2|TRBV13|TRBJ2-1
ASSSGLAGGRDVYNEQF
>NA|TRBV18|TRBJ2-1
ASSPLSGGQYNEQF
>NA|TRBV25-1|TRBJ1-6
ASSVEWESSPLH
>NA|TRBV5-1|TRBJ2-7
ASSLSGTSFDEQY
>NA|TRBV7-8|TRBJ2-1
ASSPQRGTRYNEQF
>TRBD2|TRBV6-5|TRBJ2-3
ASSKLAGSTDTQY
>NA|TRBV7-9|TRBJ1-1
ASSSREHEAF
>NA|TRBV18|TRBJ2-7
ASSPLGGKGEQY
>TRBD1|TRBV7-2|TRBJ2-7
ASSSSRDSASYEQY
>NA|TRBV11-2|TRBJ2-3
ASSLMPGIGTSTDTQY
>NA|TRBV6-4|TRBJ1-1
ASSGNPAVIFNTEAF
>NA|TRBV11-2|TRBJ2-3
ASSLGGGRTDTQY
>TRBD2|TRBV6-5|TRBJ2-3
ASSSLVSGGLNTQY
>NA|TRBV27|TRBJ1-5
ASSLTLGNQPQH
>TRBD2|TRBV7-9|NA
ASSSGSGSQLPYEQY
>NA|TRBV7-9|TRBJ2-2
ASSPVKRNTGELF
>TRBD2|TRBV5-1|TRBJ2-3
ASSWGGDTQY
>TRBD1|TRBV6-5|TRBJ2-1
ASRIGTDNEQF
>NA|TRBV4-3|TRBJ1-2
ASSQDGGRHGYT
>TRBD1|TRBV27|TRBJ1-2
ASGSRGRDGYT
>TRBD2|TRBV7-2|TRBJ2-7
ASSFATSGSGEQY
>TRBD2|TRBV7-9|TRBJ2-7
SSSLGGGEQY
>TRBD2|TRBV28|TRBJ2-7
ASTLFWRAGGTSYEQY
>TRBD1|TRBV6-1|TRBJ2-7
ASSQGQGAYEQY
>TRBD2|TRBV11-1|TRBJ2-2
ASRRGVNTGELF
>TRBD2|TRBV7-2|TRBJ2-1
ASSLVREGGEQF
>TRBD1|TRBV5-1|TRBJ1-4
ASSLSGQGREKLF
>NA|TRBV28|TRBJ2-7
ASSSRGLSSYEQY
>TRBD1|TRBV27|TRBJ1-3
ASSLKGTDTNTIY
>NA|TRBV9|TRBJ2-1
ASSVVAAYNEQF
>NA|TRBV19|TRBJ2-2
ASTTQGTGELF
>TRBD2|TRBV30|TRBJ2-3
AWTRGVGDTQY
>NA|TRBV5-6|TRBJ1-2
ASSSTTGRVDGYT
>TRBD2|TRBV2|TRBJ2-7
ASSEALADKYEQY
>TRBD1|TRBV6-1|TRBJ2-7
ASSDPPGQGGYEQY
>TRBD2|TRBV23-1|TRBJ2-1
ASSPNPGLAKDNEQF
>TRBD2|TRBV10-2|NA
AIGTSGYEQY
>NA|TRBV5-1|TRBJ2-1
ASSPGVYNEQF
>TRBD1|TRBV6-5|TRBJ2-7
ASSWTGGNSYEQY
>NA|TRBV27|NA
ASSLTTSSSYEQY
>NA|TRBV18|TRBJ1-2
ASSPPGHVGYT
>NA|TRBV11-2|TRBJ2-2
ASSLGRVRTGELF
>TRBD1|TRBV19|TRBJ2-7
ASSIAGQGAGEQY
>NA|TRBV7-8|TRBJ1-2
ASSPFRFHYLYGYT
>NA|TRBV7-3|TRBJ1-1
ASSLGGGTEAF